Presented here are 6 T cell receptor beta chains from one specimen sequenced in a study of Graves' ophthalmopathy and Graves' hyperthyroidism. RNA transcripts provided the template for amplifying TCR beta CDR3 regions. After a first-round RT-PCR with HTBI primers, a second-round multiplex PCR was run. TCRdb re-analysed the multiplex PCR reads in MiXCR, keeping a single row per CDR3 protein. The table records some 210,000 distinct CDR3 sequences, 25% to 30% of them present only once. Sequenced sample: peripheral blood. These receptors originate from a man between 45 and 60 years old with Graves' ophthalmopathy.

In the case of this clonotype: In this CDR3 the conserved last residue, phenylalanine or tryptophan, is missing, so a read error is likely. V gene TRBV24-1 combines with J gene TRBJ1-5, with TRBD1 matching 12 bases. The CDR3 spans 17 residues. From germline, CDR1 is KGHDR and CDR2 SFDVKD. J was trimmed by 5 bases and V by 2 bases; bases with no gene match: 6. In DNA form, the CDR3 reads TGTGCCACCAGTGATTCCCGGGACAGGGGGCTCGATCAGCCCCAGCATCTT. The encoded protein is CATSDSRDRGLDQPQHL.

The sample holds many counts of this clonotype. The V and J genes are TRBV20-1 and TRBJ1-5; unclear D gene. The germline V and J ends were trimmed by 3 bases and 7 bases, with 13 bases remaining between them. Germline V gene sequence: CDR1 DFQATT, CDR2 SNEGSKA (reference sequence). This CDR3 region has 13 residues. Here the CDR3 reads CSASPGWQQPQHF. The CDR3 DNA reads TGCAGTGCTAGCCCGGGGTGGCAGCAGCCCCAGCATTTT.

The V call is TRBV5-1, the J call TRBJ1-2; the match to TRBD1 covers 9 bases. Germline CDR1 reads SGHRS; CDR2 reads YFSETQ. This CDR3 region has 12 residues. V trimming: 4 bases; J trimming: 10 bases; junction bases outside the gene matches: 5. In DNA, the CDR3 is TGCGCCAGCAGCAGGGACAGGGCAGACTACACCTTC. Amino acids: CASSRDRADYTF.

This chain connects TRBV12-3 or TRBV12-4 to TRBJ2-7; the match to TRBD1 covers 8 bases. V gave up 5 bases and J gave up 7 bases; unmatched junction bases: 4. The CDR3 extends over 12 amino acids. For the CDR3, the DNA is TGTGCCAGCAGTGGCAGGGGGCGGGAGCAGTACTTC. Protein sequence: CASSGRGREQYF.

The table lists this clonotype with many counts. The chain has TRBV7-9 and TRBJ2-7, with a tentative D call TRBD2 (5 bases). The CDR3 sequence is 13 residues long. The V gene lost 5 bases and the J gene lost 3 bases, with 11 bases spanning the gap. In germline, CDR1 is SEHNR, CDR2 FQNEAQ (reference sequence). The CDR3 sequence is CASSPVGGYEQYF. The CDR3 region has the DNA TGTGCCAGCAGCCCCGTCGGAGGCTACGAGCAGTACTTC.

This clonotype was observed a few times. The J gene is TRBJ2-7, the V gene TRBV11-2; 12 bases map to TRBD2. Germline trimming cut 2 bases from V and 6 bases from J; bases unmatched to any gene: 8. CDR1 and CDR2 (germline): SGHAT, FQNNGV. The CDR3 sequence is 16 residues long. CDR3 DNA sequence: TGTGCCAGCAGCTTACCCACTAGCGGGAGGCAAGGCGAGCAGTACTTC. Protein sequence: CASSLPTSGRQGEQYF.